Reported below is one TCR beta chain. Its cognate antigen is unknown. The sample comes from a study of tumor-infiltrating lymphocytes in primary liver carcinoma. Study outcomes and limitations: Significantly larger top-250-clone fractions were found in tumors than in blood (p = 0.039). Tumor region pairs outstripped tumor-adjacent and tumor-blood pairs in overlap.

Total RNA and DNA came together from approximately 20-30 mg of bulk tissue without cell sorting. Patients diagnosed with primary liver carcinoma received treatment through surgical resection. The patients lived with chronic HBV infection and had not yet received any treatment. Making TCR beta cDNA involved around 500 ng total RNA and a constant-region primer. Slightly modified ARM-PCR, run as three nested multiplex PCR rounds, produced the TCR beta libraries. TCRdb ran MiXCR on the multiplex PCR reads and lists one entry per CDR3 protein. The table includes 40,000 to 60,000 distinct CDR3 sequences, about two thirds detected once. The sequence was obtained from a man in his forties with primary liver carcinoma and hepatitis B virus infection. Source material: liver tumor tissue from sampling region 5. Subset described: tumor region T5, tumor centre.

The CDR3, as DNA: TGCAGCGTTGAACACGAGGGCTACGACTACACCTTC. It encodes CSVEHEGYDYTF. J is TRBJ1-2 and V is TRBV29-1; D unclear. The V gene's germline CDR1 is SQVTM and CDR2 ANQGSEA. Trimming left V 2 bases short and J 10 bases short, with 14 bases between. This CDR3 comprises 12 residues.